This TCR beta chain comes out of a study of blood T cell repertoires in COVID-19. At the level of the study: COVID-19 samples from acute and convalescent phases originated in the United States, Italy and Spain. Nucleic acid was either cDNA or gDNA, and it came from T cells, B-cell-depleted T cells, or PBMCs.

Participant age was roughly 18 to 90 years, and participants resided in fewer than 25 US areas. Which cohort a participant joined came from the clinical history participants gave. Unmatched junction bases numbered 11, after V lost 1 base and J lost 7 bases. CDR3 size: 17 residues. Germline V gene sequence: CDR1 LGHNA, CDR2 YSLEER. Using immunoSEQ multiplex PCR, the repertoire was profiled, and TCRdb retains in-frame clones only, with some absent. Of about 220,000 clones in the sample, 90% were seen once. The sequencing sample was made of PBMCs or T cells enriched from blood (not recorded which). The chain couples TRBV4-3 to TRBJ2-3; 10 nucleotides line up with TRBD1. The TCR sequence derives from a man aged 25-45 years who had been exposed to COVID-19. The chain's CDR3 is CASSQGGGRQGAYTQYF. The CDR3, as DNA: TGCGCCAGCAGCCAAGGTGGGGGGCGACAGGGGGCATATACGCAGTATTTT.